This T cell receptor beta chain was sequenced in a study of CD8 T cells in ankylosing spondylitis. Overall study results and limits: Earlier studies detected some motif variants in reactive arthritis synovial fluid and blood. Characteristic, it appeared, of ankylosing spondylitis blood was a TCR beta motif of eight highly homologous variants.

The J segment lost 5 bases and the V segment lost 5 bases, leaving 12 bases of the junction unmatched. Germline V gene lookup returns CDR1 MNHEY and CDR2 SMNVEV (reference sequence). The CDR3 has 16 amino acids. Each TCR beta library was made by quantitative 5'-RACE that incorporated molecular barcodes. TCRdb re-called the 5' RACE reads with MiXCR, one entry per CDR3 protein. The data contain 200,000 to 300,000 distinct CDR3 sequences, under 8.5% of them singletons. This clonotype was counted at least ten times. Its antigen is still unknown. This TCR derives from a female donor with ankylosing spondylitis or in good health (not recorded which). Specimen: blood, either unsorted or a sorted T cell fraction (not recorded which). The chain employs TRBV27 and TRBJ1-1; 9 bases are a match to TRBD1. CDR3 sequence reads: CASSPRTGARGTEAFF. CDR3 DNA: TGTGCCAGCAGTCCCCGGACAGGGGCACGGGGTACTGAAGCTTTCTTT.